The present TCR beta chain was sequenced within a study of control samples from healthy donors and cancer patients. Method: immunoSEQ multiplex PCR; TCRdb's copy keeps in-frame clones and lacks some. This sample has roughly 20,000 clones, with 82% found just once. Sequenced: PBMCs. The clonotype comes from an elderly man with head and neck cancer.

The CDR3 nucleotides read TGTGCCAGCAGCTTGAAAGAAAGTCAAGAGACCCAGTACTTC. This translates into CASSLKESQETQYF. The chain employs TRBV11-3 and TRBJ2-5; no clear D. Trimming took 3 bases from V and 2 from J, leaving 10 bases between them. CDR1 and CDR2 from the germline V gene are SGHNT and YENEEA. The CDR3 extends over 14 amino acids.